A single sample gave rise to the 29 T cell receptor beta chains below, sequenced in a study of blood T cell repertoires in COVID-19. The table came from immunoSEQ multiplex PCR; TCRdb's copy has only in-frame clones and leaves some out. The table has about 160,000 clones, 80% to 95% seen once. The sample consisted of peripheral blood. Receptors originate from a man aged 25 to 40 with COVID-19, enrolled during active disease.

The chain joins TRBV6-1 to TRBJ2-5; D gene unclear. Trimming removed 3 bases at V and 4 bases at J, with 15 bases between. Looked up from germline, CDR1 is MNHNS and CDR2 is SASEGT. This CDR3 has 15 amino acids. The CDR3 sequence: CASSDGEGGGETQYF. In DNA, the CDR3 is TGTGCCAGCAGTGACGGAGAAGGCGGCGGAGAGACCCAGTACTTC.

V is TRBV5-1 and J is TRBJ1-1; 11 bases match TRBD1. CDR1 and CDR2 from the germline V gene are SGHRS and YFSETQ. The CDR3 consists of 14 residues. The ends lost 4 bases at V and 5 bases at J; junction bases unmatched: 4. The CDR3, as DNA: TGCGCCAGCAGCATCGGGACAGGGGGAACTGAAGCTTTCTTT. Protein: CASSIGTGGTEAFF.

The gene calls are TRBV7-2 and TRBJ2-5; D unresolved. Germline assignment: CDR1 SGHTA and CDR2 FQGNSA. There are 15 residues in the CDR3. V shed 1 base and J shed 1 base, with 10 bases lying between them. CDR3 in amino acids: CASSLGLYAQETQYF. For the CDR3, the DNA is TGTGCCAGCAGCTTAGGTCTCTACGCCCAAGAGACCCAGTACTTC.

This rearrangement joins TRBV6-4 to TRBJ1-2; the D gene is possibly TRBD1 (6 bases). V was shortened by 2 bases and J by 6 bases, with 25 bases between the two germline ends. CDR1 is MRHNA, CDR2 SNTAGT, per germline. The CDR3 contains 18 residues. CDR3 residues: CASSDIYIAGRGRDGYTF. The CDR3 DNA follows: TGTGCCAGCAGTGACATTTATATTGCTGGCAGGGGAAGGGATGGCTACACCTTC.

As concerns this clone: This CDR3 is also generated by other DNA sequences in the sample. The chain couples TRBV18 to TRBJ2-4; TRBD1 matches 10 bases. The CDR3 has 16 amino acids. Looked up from germline, CDR1 is KGHSH and CDR2 is LQKENI. V gave up 3 bases and J gave up 3 bases; unmatched junction bases: 5. The CDR3 DNA sequence: TGTGCCAGCTCACCGAGACAGGGGGCGGGCAAAAACATTCAGTACTTC. Translating gives CASSPRQGAGKNIQYF.

This clone came up once. The chain employs TRBV29-1 and TRBJ2-2; tentative D call: TRBD1 (6 bases). Germline V gene data show CDR1 as SQVTM and CDR2 as ANQGSEA. V lost 3 bases to trimming and J lost 1 base, with 9 bases between them. This CDR3 is 14 amino acids long. The CDR3 DNA reads TGCAGCGTTGATCAGGGGTTGAACACCGGGGAGCTGTTTTTT. The encoded protein is CSVDQGLNTGELFF.

V gene TRBV3-1 (or the pseudogene TRBV3-2) combines with J gene TRBJ2-3; D is possibly TRBD2 (6 bases). There are 15 residues in the CDR3. Trimming removed 4 bases from V and 0 bases from J, with 11 bases in between. Germline CDR1 is LGHDT and CDR2 is YNNKEL (reference sequence). The CDR3 DNA is TGTGCCAGCAGCCTACTAGGGACTAGCACAGATACGCAGTATTTT. As protein: CASSLLGTSTDTQYF.

The V and J genes are TRBV4-1 and TRBJ1-1; TRBD1 agrees at 8 bases. The germline CDR1 and CDR2 sequences are MGHRA and YSYEKL. This CDR3 region has 14 residues. V shed 4 bases, J shed 4 bases, and the junction held 5 bases outside the gene matches. In nucleotides, the CDR3 is TGCGCCAGCAGCCCCCCAACAGGGGGCACTGAAGCTTTCTTT. Residues: CASSPPTGGTEAFF.

This chain links TRBV5-6 with TRBJ1-5; maybe TRBD1 (5 bases). V was trimmed by 2 bases and J by 9 bases, leaving 15 bases between them. The CDR3 length is 14 residues. Germline-derived CDR1 and CDR2 are SGHDT and YYEEEE. CDR3 region: CASSFGQGGVPQHF. The CDR3 DNA sequence: TGTGCCAGCAGCTTTGGGCAGGGAGGCGTGCCCCAGCATTTT.

The chain couples TRBV14 to TRBJ2-7; D not resolved. The V and J ends lost 0 bases and 2 bases respectively, with 11 bases between them. The V gene's germline CDR1 is SGHDN and CDR2 FVKESK. The CDR3 totals 15 residues. CDR3 amino acids: CASSQDEALPYEQYF. The CDR3 nucleotides read TGTGCCAGCAGCCAAGATGAGGCACTACCCTACGAGCAGTACTTC.

The chain is built from TRBV7-3 and TRBJ2-1, with TRBD1 matching over 7 bases. The CDR3 contains 14 residues. After removal of 4 bases from V and 8 bases from J, the junction contained 8 bases not matched to a gene. Germline V gene sequence: CDR1 SGHTA, CDR2 FQGTGA. Written as DNA, the CDR3 is TGTGCCAGCAGCTCGAACAGGGGCGTGGATGAGCAGTTCTTC. This encodes CASSSNRGVDEQFF.

J is TRBJ2-2 and V is TRBV3-1 (or the pseudogene TRBV3-2); TRBD2 might be the D (6 bases). The CDR3 contains 16 residues. V was cut by 0 bases and J by 2 bases, with 10 bases left in between. The V gene's germline CDR1 is LGHDT and CDR2 YNNKEL (reference sequence). CDR3 region: CASSQDGGPNTGELFF. CDR3 nucleotide sequence: TGTGCCAGCAGCCAAGACGGGGGACCAAACACCGGGGAGCTGTTTTTT.

The rearrangement joins TRBV6-2 or TRBV6-3 to TRBJ2-3; 7 bases are shared with TRBD1. Germline values: CDR1 MNHEY, CDR2 SVGEGT. Unmatched junction bases numbered 2, after V lost 2 bases and J lost 3 bases. CDR3 size: 14 residues. CDR3 DNA sequence: TGTGCCAGCAGTTACCAACAGGGGACAGATACGCAGTATTTT. This sequence encodes CASSYQQGTDTQYF.

V usage is TRBV6-5 and J usage is TRBJ2-7; a weak D match, TRBD2 (7 bases). The V and J ends lost 6 bases and 2 bases respectively, with 17 bases between them. From germline, CDR1 is MNHEY and CDR2 SVGAGI. The CDR3 loop spans 15 amino acids. CDR3 coding DNA: TGTGCCAGCAGCAAAGAGCGGGGACAAGCCTACGAGCAGTACTTC. This gives the protein CASSKERGQAYEQYF.

This sequence joins TRBV5-1 and TRBJ1-2, with TRBD1 matching 7 bases. This CDR3 region has 12 residues. Germline CDR1 and CDR2: SGHRS and YFSETQ. With V trimmed by 4 bases and J by 5 bases, 2 bases remained unmatched. CDR3 sequence (DNA): TGCGCCAGCAGCCCGACAGGGTATGGCTACACCTTC. This encodes CASSPTGYGYTF. Filled out from reference TRBV5-1 and TRBJ1-2, the complete variable domain reads KAGVTQTPRYLIKTRGQQVTLSCSPISGHRSVSWYQQTPGQGLQFLFEYFSETQRNKGNFPGRFSGRQFSNSRSEMNVSTLELGDSALYLCASSPTGYGYTFGSGTRLTVV.

V gene TRBV28 combines with J gene TRBJ2-7; D remains unclear. The length of the CDR3 is 11 residues. The ends were cut back, 6 bases at V and 3 bases at J, with 6 bases in the middle. The germline CDR1 and CDR2 sequences are MDHEN and SYDVKM. CDR3: CASSVFYEQYF. CDR3 DNA sequence: TGTGCCAGCAGCGTGTTCTACGAGCAGTACTTC.

V is TRBV7-2 and J is TRBJ2-2, with TRBD2 matching over 10 bases. This CDR3 region has 15 residues. V lost 6 bases and J lost 3; bases outside the gene matches: 4. Per germline, CDR1 SGHTA and CDR2 FQGNSA. The CDR3 is CASRPGLADTGELFF. Written as DNA, the CDR3 is TGTGCCAGCAGACCTGGACTAGCGGACACCGGGGAGCTGTTTTTT.

In DNA, the CDR3 is TGTGCCAGCAGCTTATTTCCCGGGACTAGCGGGAGTCTCAATGAGCAGTTCTTC. This codes for CASSLFPGTSGSLNEQFF. The chain uses TRBV7-3 and TRBJ2-1; 14 nucleotides match TRBD2. Germline V gives CDR1 SGHTA, CDR2 FQGTGA. J lost 6 bases, V lost 2 bases, and 9 bases had no gene match. CDR3 length equals 18 residues.

This chain connects TRBV11-2 to TRBJ2-4; possibly TRBD2 for D (5 bases). This CDR3 is 15 amino acids long. Between the trimmed V and J ends, which lost 6 bases and 2 bases, there was a span of 14 bases. Germline V gene data show CDR1 as SGHAT and CDR2 as FQNNGV. The CDR3 DNA reads as TGTGCCAGCAGGTCTCAACGGGGAACCAAAAACATTCAGTACTTC. Amino acids: CASRSQRGTKNIQYF.

The rearrangement links TRBV20-1 to TRBJ2-3; 15 positions match TRBD2. J gave up 8 bases and V 3 bases, and 6 bases lay outside the gene matches. CDR3 size: 15 residues. The germline V gene encodes CDR1 DFQATT and CDR2 SNEGSKA (reference sequence). The CDR3 nucleotides are TGCAGTGCTAGTGGACTAGCGGGAGGGCATGGTACGCAGTATTTT. Amino acid sequence: CSASGLAGGHGTQYF.

This chain joins TRBV24-1 and TRBJ2-7; 8 bases line up with TRBD1. After removal of 7 bases from V and 7 bases from J, the junction contained 5 bases not matched to a gene. Germline V gives CDR1 KGHDR, CDR2 SFDVKD. The CDR3 is 12 residues long. In DNA, the CDR3 is TGTGCCACCAGCCAGGGGGCCCGGGAGCAGTACTTC. This sequence encodes CATSQGAREQYF.

This chain connects TRBV7-7 to TRBJ2-7; the match to TRBD1 covers 8 bases. The CDR3 extends over 13 amino acids. From germline, CDR1 is SSHAT and CDR2 FNYEAQ (reference sequence). V gave up 8 bases and J gave up 4 bases; unmatched junction bases: 7. For the CDR3, the DNA is TGTGCCAGCGGTCTGACAGGGGTTTACGAGCAGTACTTC. Residues: CASGLTGVYEQYF.

Here the CDR3 reads CASSFLLAGVSHEQYF. The DNA of the CDR3 is TGTGCCAGCAGTTTCCTACTAGCGGGAGTTTCCCACGAGCAGTACTTC. The rearrangement links TRBV28 to TRBJ2-7; 11 bases match TRBD2. Germline CDR1 and CDR2: MDHEN and SYDVKM. This CDR3 is 16 amino acids long. The V gene end was trimmed by 3 bases and the J gene end by 5 bases; junction bases not matched to a gene: 9.

This sequence joins TRBV7-8 and TRBJ2-2, with 13 positions matching TRBD2. Trimming took 5 bases from V and 6 from J; bases not matched to a gene: 6. The CDR3 spans 16 residues. Germline assignment: CDR1 SGHVS and CDR2 FQNEAQ. CDR3 nucleotide sequence: TGTGCCAGCAGCCCGATACTAGCGGGGGGGGCCGGGGAGCTGTTTTTT. It encodes CASSPILAGGAGELFF.

The CDR3 DNA follows: TGCGCCAGCAGTGCTGCGGGGTACGAGCAGTACTTC. Its protein product is CASSAAGYEQYF. V gene TRBV10-1 combines with J gene TRBJ2-7, with D perhaps matching TRBD2 (6 bases). CDR3 size: 12 residues. Trimming took 4 bases from V and 4 from J, leaving 8 bases between them. Germline V gives CDR1 WNHNN, CDR2 SYGVQD (reference sequence).

This chain joins TRBV28 and TRBJ2-7, with 7 bases fitting TRBD1. After removal of 6 bases from V and 7 bases from J, the junction contained 9 bases not matched to a gene. CDR3 length: 13 amino acids. Per the germline V gene, CDR1 is MDHEN and CDR2 is SYDVKM. The chain's CDR3 is CASSPTRGLEQYF. The DNA for the CDR3 is TGTGCCAGCAGCCCTACAAGGGGGCTTGAGCAGTACTTC.

Written as DNA, the CDR3 is TGTGCCAGTAGTATGGGAGGGACTGGCACAGATACGCAGTATTTT. Protein sequence: CASSMGGTGTDTQYF. The chain combines TRBV19 with TRBJ2-3, with 7 bases fitting TRBD2. Germline trimming cut 3 bases from V and 1 base from J; bases unmatched to any gene: 4. CDR3 length: 15 amino acids. Germline assignment: CDR1 LNHDA and CDR2 SQIVND (reference sequence).

V gene TRBV9 combines with J gene TRBJ1-1; D is unclear. This CDR3 spans 13 amino acids. V was cut by 0 bases and J by 8 bases, with 11 bases left in between. Germline V gene lookup returns CDR1 SGDLS and CDR2 YYNGEE. The CDR3 coding sequence is TGTGCCAGCAGCGTAGGTCAGGCAACAGAAGCTTTCTTT. This gives the protein CASSVGQATEAFF.

This chain connects TRBV6-5 to TRBJ2-3, with a tentative D call TRBD2 (5 bases). Germline assignment: CDR1 MNHEY and CDR2 SVGAGI. V was trimmed by 0 bases and J by 7 bases, leaving 8 bases between them. This CDR3 is built from 13 residues. CDR3 bases: TGTGCCAGCAGTTACTCGAGCGGCCATACGCAGTATTTT. This encodes CASSYSSGHTQYF.